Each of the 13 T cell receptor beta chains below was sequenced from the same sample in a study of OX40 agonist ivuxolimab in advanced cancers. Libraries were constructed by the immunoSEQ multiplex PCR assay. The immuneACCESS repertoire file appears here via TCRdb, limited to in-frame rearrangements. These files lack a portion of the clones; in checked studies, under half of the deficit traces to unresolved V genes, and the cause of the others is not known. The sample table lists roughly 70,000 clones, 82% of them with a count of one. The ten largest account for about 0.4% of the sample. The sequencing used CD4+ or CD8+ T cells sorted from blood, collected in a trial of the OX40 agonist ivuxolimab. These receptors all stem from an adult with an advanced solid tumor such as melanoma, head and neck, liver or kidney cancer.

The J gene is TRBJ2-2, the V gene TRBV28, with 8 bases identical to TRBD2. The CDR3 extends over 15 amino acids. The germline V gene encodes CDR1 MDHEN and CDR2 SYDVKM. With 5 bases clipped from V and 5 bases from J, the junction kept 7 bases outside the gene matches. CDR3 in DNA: TGTGCCAGCAGTGGGCAGGGACTAGGAACCGGGGAGCTGTTTTTT. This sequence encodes CASSGQGLGTGELFF.

The CDR3, as DNA: TGCGCCAGCAGCTTCTATTCGTACAGGGGACCTAATTCACCCCTCCACTTT. Residues: CASSFYSYRGPNSPLHF. The rearrangement links TRBV5-1 to TRBJ1-6, with 7 bases lining up with TRBD1. The germline V gene encodes CDR1 SGHRS and CDR2 YFSETQ. This CDR3 is 17 amino acids long. After removal of 2 bases from V and 6 bases from J, the junction contained 11 bases not matched to a gene.

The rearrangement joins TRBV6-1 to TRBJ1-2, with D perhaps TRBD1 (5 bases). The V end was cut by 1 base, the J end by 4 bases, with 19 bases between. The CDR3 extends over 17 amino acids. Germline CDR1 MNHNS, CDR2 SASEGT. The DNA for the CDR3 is TGTGCCAGCAGTGAAGAATTCCGTATGGGGCAGGGCTATGGCTACACCTTC. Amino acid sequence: CASSEEFRMGQGYGYTF.

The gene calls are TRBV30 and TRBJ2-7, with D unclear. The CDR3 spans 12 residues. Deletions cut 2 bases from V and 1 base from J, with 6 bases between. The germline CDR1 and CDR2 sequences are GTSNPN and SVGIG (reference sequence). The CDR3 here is CAWSKGSYEQYF. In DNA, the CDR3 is TGTGCCTGGAGTAAAGGTTCCTACGAGCAGTACTTC.

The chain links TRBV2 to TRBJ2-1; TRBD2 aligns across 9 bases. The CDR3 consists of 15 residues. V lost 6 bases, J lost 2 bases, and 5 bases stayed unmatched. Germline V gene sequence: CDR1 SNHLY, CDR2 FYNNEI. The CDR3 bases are TGTGCCAGCAGGCGGCGGGAGGGAGCCTACAATGAGCAGTTCTTC. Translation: CASRRREGAYNEQFF.

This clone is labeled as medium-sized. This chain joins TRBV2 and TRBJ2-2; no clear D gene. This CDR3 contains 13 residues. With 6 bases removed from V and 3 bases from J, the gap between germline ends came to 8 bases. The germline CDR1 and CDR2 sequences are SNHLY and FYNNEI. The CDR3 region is CASSSYDTGELFF. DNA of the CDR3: TGTGCCAGCAGCTCATATGACACCGGGGAGCTGTTTTTT.

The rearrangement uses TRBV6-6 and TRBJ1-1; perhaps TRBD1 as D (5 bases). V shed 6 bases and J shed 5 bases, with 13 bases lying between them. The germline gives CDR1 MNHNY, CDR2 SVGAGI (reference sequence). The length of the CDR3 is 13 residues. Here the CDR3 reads CASSYGTRTEAFF. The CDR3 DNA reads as TGTGCCAGCAGCTACGGGACGAGGACTGAAGCTTTCTTT.

For the CDR3, the DNA is TGTGCCAGCAGCTTGGACAGGGGGCCCTCAGATACGCAGTATTTT. The encoded protein is CASSLDRGPSDTQYF. The chain has TRBV5-5 and TRBJ2-3, with 9 bases lining up with TRBD1. The V gene end was trimmed by 0 bases and the J gene end by 4 bases; junction bases not matched to a gene: 3. The germline CDR1 and CDR2 sequences are SGHKS and YYEKEE (reference sequence). There are 15 residues in the CDR3.

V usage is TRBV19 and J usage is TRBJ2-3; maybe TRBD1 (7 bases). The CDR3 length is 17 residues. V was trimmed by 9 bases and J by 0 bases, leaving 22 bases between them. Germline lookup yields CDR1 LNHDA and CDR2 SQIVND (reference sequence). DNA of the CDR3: TGTGCCAGCACTAACCGGGGGACAGCATCTAGCACAGATACGCAGTATTTT. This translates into CASTNRGTASSTDTQYF. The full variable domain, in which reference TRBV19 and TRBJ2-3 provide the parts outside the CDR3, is DGGITQSPKYLFRKEGQNVTLSCEQNLNHDAMYWYRQDPGQGLRLIYYSQIVNDFQKGDIAEGYSVSREKKESFPLTVTSAQKNPTAFYLCASTNRGTASSTDTQYFGPGTRLTVL.

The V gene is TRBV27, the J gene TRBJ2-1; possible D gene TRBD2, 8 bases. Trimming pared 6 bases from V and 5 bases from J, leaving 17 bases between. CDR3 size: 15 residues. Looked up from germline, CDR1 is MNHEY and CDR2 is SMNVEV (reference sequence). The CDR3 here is CASSRRGREDNEQFF. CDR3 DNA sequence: TGTGCCAGCAGCCGGAGGGGGCGGGAGGACAATGAGCAGTTCTTC.

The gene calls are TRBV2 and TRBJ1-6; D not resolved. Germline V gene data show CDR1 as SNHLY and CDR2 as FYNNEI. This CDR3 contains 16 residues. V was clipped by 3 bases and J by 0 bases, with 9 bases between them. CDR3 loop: CASSDGRLSYNSPLHF. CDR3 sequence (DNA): TGTGCCAGCAGTGATGGACGGCTCTCCTATAATTCACCCCTCCACTTT.

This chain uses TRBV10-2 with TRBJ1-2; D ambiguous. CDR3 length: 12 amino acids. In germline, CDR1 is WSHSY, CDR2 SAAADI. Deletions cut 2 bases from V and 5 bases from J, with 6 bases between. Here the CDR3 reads CASSERLYGYTF. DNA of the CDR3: TGCGCCAGCAGTGAGCGCCTATATGGCTACACCTTC.

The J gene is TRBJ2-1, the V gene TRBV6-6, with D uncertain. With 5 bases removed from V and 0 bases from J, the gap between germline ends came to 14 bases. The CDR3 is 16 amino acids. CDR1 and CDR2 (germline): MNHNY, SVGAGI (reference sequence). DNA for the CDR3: TGTGCCAGCAGTCTTAGACAAACTTACTCCTACAATGAGCAGTTCTTC. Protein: CASSLRQTYSYNEQFF.